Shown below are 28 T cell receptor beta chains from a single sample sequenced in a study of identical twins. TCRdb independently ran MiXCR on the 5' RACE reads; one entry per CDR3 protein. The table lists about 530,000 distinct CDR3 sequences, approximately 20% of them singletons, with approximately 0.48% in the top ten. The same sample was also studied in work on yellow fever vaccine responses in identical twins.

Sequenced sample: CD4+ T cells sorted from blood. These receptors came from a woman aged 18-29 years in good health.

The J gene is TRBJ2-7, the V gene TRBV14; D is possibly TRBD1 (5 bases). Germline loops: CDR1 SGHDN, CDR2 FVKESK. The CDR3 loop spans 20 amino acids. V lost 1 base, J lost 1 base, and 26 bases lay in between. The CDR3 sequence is CASSQGYQDMLFIRSYEQYV. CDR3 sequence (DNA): TGTGCCAGCAGCCAAGGGTACCAGGACATGCTGTTTATCAGGTCCTACGAGCAGTACGTC.

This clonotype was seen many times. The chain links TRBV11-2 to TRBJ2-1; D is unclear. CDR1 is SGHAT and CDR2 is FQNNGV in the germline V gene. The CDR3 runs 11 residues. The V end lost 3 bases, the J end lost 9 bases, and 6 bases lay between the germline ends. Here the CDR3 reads CASSFGGEQFF. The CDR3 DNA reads TGTGCCAGCAGCTTTGGCGGTGAGCAGTTCTTC.

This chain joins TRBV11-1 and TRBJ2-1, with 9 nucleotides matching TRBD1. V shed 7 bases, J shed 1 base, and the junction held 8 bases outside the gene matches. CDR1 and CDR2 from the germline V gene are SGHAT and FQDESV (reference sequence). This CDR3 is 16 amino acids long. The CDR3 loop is CASIPLGTGSYNEQFF. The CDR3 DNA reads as TGTGCCAGCATTCCTCTCGGGACAGGGTCCTACAATGAGCAGTTCTTC.

The CDR3 protein is CASGAGTDTQYF. The CDR3, as DNA: TGTGCCTCCGGAGCGGGCACAGATACGCAGTATTTT. The chain employs TRBV10-3 and TRBJ2-3; weak D call: TRBD2 (5 bases). Per germline, CDR1 ENHRY and CDR2 SYGVKD. This CDR3 has 12 residues. V was shortened by 11 bases and J by 1 base, with 10 bases between the two germline ends.

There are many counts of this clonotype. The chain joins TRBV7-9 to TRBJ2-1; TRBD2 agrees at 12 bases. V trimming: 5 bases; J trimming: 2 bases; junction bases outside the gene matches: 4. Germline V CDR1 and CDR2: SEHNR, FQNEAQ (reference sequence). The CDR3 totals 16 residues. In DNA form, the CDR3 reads TGTGCCAGCAGCCCCAGGACTAGCGGGACCTACAATGAGCAGTTCTTC. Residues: CASSPRTSGTYNEQFF.

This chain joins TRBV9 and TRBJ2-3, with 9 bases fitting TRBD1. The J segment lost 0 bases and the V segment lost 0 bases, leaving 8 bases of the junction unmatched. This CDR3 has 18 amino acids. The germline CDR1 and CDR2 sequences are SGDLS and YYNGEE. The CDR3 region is CASSVVPGTGSSTDTQYF. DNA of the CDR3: TGTGCCAGCAGCGTAGTCCCCGGGACAGGGTCTAGCACAGATACGCAGTATTTT.

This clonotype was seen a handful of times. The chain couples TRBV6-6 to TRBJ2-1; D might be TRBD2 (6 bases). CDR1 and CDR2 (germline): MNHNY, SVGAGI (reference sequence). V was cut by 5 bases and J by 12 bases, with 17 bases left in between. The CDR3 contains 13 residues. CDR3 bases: TGTGCCAGCAGTCCCCGGGACTTCCCAGGGCAGTTCTTC. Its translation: CASSPRDFPGQFF.

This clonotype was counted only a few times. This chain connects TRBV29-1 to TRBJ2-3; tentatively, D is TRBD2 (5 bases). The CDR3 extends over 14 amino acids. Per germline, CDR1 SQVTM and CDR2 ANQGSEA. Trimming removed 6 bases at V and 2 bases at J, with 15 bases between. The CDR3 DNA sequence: TGCAGCGTGTCACTGGGAGCCTTCACAGATACGCAGTATTTT. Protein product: CSVSLGAFTDTQYF.

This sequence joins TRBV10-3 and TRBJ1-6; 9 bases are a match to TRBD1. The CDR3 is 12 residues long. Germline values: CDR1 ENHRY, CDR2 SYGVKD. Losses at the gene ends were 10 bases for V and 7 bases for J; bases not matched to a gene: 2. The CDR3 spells CATTGGNSPLHF. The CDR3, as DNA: TGTGCCACGACAGGGGGGAATTCACCCCTCCACTTT.

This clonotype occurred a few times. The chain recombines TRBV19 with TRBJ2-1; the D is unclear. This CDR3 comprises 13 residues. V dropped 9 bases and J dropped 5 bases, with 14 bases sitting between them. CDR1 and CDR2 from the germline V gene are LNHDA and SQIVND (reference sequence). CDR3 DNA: TGTGCCAGCCGGGTCCTACCTAACAATGAGCAGTTCTTC. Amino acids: CASRVLPNNEQFF.

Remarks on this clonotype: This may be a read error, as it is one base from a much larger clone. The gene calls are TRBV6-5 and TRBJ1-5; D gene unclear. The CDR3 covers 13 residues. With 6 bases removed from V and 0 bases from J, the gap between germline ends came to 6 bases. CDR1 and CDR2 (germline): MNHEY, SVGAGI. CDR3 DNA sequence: TGTGCCAGCAGATTATATAGCAATCAGCCCCAGCATTTT. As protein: CASRLYSNQPQHF.

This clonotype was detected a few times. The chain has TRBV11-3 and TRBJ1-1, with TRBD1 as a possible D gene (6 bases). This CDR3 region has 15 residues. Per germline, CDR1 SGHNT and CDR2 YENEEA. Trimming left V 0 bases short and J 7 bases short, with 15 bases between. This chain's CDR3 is CASSLETWQGIEAFF. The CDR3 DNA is TGTGCCAGCAGCTTAGAGACCTGGCAGGGGATTGAAGCTTTCTTT.

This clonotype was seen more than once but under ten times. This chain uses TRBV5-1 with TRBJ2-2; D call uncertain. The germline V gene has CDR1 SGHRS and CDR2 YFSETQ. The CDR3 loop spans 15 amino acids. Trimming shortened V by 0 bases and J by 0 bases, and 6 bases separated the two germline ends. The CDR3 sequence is CASSLVTANTGELFF. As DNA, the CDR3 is TGCGCCAGCAGCTTGGTGACGGCGAACACCGGGGAGCTGTTTTTT.

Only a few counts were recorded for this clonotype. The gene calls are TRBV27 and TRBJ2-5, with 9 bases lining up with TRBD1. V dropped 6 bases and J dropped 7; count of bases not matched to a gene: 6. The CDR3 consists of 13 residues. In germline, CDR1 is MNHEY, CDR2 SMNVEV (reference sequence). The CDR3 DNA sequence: TGTGCCAGCAGGGGGACAGGGACGGGGACCCAGTACTTC. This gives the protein CASRGTGTGTQYF.

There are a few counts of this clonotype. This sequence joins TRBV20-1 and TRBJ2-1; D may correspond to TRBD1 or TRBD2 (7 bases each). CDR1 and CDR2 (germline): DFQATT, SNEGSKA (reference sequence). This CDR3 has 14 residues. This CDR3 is CTQGEGLGYNEQFF. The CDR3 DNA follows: TGCACTCAGGGGGAGGGCCTCGGGTACAATGAGCAGTTCTTC.

CDR3 region: CASSLAGGEVRGTEAFF. The CDR3, as DNA: TGTGCCAGCAGCTTAGCTGGGGGCGAGGTGAGGGGAACTGAAGCTTTCTTT. The J gene is TRBJ1-1, the V gene TRBV7-9; a weak D match, TRBD1 (6 bases). This CDR3 is built from 17 residues. Germline V gene sequence: CDR1 SEHNR, CDR2 FQNEAQ (reference sequence). V was clipped by 0 bases and J by 5 bases, with 19 bases between them.

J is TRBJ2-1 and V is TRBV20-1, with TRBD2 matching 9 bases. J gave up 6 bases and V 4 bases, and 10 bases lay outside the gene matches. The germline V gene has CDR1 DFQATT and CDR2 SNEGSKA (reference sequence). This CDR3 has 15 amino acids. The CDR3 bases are TGCAGTGCTAACCCACGGCGGGGGGGATCCAATGAGCAGTTCTTC. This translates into CSANPRRGGSNEQFF.

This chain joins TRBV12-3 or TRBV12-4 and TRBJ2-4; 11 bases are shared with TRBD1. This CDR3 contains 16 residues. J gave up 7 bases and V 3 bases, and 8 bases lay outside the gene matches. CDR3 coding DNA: TGTGCCAGCAGTTTCGGGACAGGGGGACCTAGGAACATTCAGTACTTC. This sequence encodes CASSFGTGGPRNIQYF.

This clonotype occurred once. The CDR3: CATSRVRTTPGNTEAFF. CDR3 in DNA: TGTGCCACCAGCAGAGTCCGGACAACTCCGGGGAACACTGAAGCTTTCTTT. The chain carries TRBV15 and TRBJ1-1; D possibly corresponds to TRBD1 (5 bases). The CDR3 is 17 residues long. Germline values: CDR1 LNHNV, CDR2 YYDKDF (reference sequence). Trimming shortened V by 1 base and J by 1 base, and 16 bases separated the two germline ends.

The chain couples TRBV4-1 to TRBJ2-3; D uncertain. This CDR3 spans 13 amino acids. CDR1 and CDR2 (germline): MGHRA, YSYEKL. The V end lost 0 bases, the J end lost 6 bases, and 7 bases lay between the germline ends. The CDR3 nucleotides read TGCGCCAGCAGCCAAGAACCGTGGGATACGCAGTATTTT. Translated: CASSQEPWDTQYF.

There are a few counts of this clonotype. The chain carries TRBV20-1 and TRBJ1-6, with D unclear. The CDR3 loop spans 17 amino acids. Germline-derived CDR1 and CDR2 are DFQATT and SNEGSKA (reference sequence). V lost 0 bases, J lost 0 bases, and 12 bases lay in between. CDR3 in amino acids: CSARDSYPSSYNSPLHF. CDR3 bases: TGCAGTGCTAGAGATTCGTACCCAAGCTCCTATAATTCACCCCTCCACTTT.

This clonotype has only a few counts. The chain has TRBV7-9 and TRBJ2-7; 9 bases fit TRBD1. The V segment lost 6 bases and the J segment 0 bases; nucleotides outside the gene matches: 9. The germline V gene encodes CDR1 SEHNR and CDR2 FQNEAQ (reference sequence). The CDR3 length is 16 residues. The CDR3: CASSLVGTGSSYEQYF. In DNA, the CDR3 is TGTGCCAGCAGTCTCGTCGGGACAGGGAGCTCCTACGAGCAGTACTTC.

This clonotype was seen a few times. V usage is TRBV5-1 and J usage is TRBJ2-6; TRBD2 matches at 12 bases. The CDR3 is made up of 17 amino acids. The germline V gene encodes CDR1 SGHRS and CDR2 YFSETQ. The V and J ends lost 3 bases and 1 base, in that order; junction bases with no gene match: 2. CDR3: CASSYLAGGSGANVLTF. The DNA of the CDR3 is TGCGCCAGCAGCTACCTAGCGGGAGGGTCTGGGGCCAACGTCCTGACTTTC.

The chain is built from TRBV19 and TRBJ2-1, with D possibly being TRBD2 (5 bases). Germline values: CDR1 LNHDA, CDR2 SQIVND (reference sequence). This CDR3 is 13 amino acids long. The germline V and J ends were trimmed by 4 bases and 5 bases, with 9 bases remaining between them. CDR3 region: CASSTGVHNEQFF. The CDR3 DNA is TGTGCCAGTAGTACCGGGGTCCACAATGAGCAGTTCTTC. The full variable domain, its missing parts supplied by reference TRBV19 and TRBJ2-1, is DGGITQSPKYLFRKEGQNVTLSCEQNLNHDAMYWYRQDPGQGLRLIYYSQIVNDFQKGDIAEGYSVSREKKESFPLTVTSAQKNPTAFYLCASSTGVHNEQFFGPGTRLTVL.

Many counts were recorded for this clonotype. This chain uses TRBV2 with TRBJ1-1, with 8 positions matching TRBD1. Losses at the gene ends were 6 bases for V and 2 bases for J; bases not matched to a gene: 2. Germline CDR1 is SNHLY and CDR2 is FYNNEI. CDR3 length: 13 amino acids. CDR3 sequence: CASRGQGNTEAFF. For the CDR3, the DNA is TGTGCCAGCAGAGGACAGGGCAACACTGAAGCTTTCTTT.

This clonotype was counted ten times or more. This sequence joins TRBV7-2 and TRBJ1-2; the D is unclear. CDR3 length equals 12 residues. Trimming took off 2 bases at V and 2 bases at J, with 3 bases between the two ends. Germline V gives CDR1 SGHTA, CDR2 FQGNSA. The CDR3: CASSLTNYGYTF. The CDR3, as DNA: TGTGCCAGCAGCTTAACCAACTATGGCTACACCTTC.

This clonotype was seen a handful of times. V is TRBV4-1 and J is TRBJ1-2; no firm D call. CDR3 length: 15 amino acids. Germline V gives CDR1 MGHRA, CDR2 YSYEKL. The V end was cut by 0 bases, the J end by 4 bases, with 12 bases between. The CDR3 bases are TGCGCCAGCAGCCAAGACCCCCCATGGGGCTATGGCTACACCTTC. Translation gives CASSQDPPWGYGYTF.

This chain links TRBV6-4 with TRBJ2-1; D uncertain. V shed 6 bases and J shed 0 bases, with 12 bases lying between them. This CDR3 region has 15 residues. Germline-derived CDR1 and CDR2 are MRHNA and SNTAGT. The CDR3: CASSASWSSYNEQFF. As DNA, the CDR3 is TGTGCCAGCAGCGCTAGTTGGAGCTCCTACAATGAGCAGTTCTTC.